Described below is a single TCR beta chain sequence and its context. Produced via immunoSEQ multiplex PCR; TCRdb's table is partial and in-frame only. The repertoire has 35,000 or so clones, 75% to 85% of them found once; the top ten carry about 42%. The data were obtained in a study of blood T cell repertoires in COVID-19. Looked up from germline, CDR1 is SGHRS and CDR2 is YFSETQ. The CDR3 spans 16 residues. The V end was cut by 3 bases, the J end by 6 bases, with 21 bases between. The TCR comes from a human donor in a cohort sampled during active or convalescent COVID-19. The donor label of this sample is uncertain. The sequencing input was peripheral blood. The chain employs TRBV5-1 and TRBJ1-2; TRBD1 is a possible D gene (5 bases). For the CDR3, the DNA is TGCGCCAGCAGCTCATCCGGGCCGACAAAGGGGAATGGCTACACCTTC. Amino acid sequence: CASSSSGPTKGNGYTF.